These 15 T cell receptor beta chains came from one sample sequenced in a study of cytomegalovirus exposure and HLA in healthy donors. The PCR contained 60 Vbeta and 13 Jbeta primers. Measured with immunoSEQ multiplex PCR; TCRdb has only the in-frame clones, and not every one. This sample has around 270,000 clones, with 80% found just once. The material sequenced was PBMCs. Receptor source: a girl aged 2-15 years in good health and CMV-seronegative.

J is TRBJ1-2 and V is TRBV9; D is uncertain. Per germline, CDR1 SGDLS and CDR2 YYNGEE. This CDR3 region has 15 residues. V shed 0 bases and J shed 4 bases, with 13 bases lying between them. For the CDR3, the DNA is TGTGCCAGCAGCGTAGTAGGAGAATCGGGCTATGGCTACACCTTC. This encodes CASSVVGESGYGYTF. The full variable domain, completed using reference TRBV9 and TRBJ1-2, is DSGVTQTPKHLITATGQRVTLRCSPRSGDLSVYWYQQSLDQGLQFLIQYYNGEERAKGNILERFSAQQFPDLHSELNLSSLELGDSALYFCASSVVGESGYGYTFGSGTRLTVV.

CDR3 sequence (DNA): TGTGCCAGCTCACCGCGGTCGGAGACCTACGAGCAGTACTTC. This gives the protein CASSPRSETYEQYF. The chain uses TRBV18 and TRBJ2-7; D is undetermined. CDR1 and CDR2 from the germline V gene are KGHSH and LQKENI. V dropped 3 bases and J dropped 2 bases, with 11 bases sitting between them. The CDR3 consists of 14 residues.

This sequence joins TRBV6-1 and TRBJ1-1, with 9 positions matching TRBD1. CDR3 length: 14 residues. Looked up from germline, CDR1 is MNHNS and CDR2 is SASEGT. J gave up 4 bases and V 7 bases, and 7 bases lay outside the gene matches. CDR3 sequence reads: CASNGQGLGTEAFF. CDR3 nucleotides: TGTGCCAGCAACGGACAGGGGCTAGGCACTGAAGCTTTCTTT.

The chain links TRBV20-1 to TRBJ2-1; D gene uncertain. Trimming cost V 6 bases and J 7 bases, with 7 bases left between them. The germline gives CDR1 DFQATT, CDR2 SNEGSKA (reference sequence). The CDR3 has 10 amino acids. Here the CDR3 reads CSATGNEQFF. CDR3 DNA sequence: TGCAGTGCCACCGGGAATGAGCAGTTCTTC.

This clone was counted only a few times. The CDR3 protein is CASSPKDRGGQETQYF. CDR3 DNA sequence: TGTGCCAGCAGCCCTAAGGACAGGGGGGGTCAAGAGACCCAGTACTTC. The chain uses TRBV7-9 and TRBJ2-5; 10 bases align to TRBD1. The V and J ends lost 5 bases and 2 bases, in that order; junction bases with no gene match: 8. CDR3 length equals 16 residues. Germline-derived CDR1 and CDR2 are SEHNR and FQNEAQ (reference sequence). Drawing the rest from reference TRBV7-9 and TRBJ2-5, the complete variable domain is DTGVSQNPRHKITKRGQNVTFRCDPISEHNRLYWYRQTLGQGPEFLTYFQNEAQLEKSRLLSDRFSAERPKGSFSTLEIQRTEQGDSAMYLCASSPKDRGGQETQYFGPGTRLLVL.

The rearrangement joins TRBV6-6 to TRBJ2-7, with TRBD2 matching over 8 bases. Unmatched junction bases numbered 8, after V lost 6 bases and J lost 7 bases. Germline CDR1 is MNHNY and CDR2 is SVGAGI (reference sequence). The CDR3 covers 13 residues. This CDR3 is CASSSPQRGEQYF. CDR3 bases: TGTGCCAGCAGCTCCCCCCAGCGGGGGGAGCAGTACTTC.

The chain carries TRBV19 and TRBJ1-3; unclear D gene. Germline V CDR1 and CDR2: LNHDA, SQIVND (reference sequence). The CDR3 has 15 amino acids. With 3 bases removed from V and 1 base from J, the gap between germline ends came to 10 bases. CDR3 amino acids: CASSISLTSGNTIYF. In DNA, the CDR3 is TGTGCCAGTAGTATTAGTCTCACTTCTGGAAACACCATATATTTT. Full variable domain (missing parts from reference TRBV19 and TRBJ1-3): DGGITQSPKYLFRKEGQNVTLSCEQNLNHDAMYWYRQDPGQGLRLIYYSQIVNDFQKGDIAEGYSVSREKKESFPLTVTSAQKNPTAFYLCASSISLTSGNTIYFGEGSWLTVV.

The chain links TRBV27 to TRBJ1-5; D gene ambiguous. The CDR3 covers 13 residues. V lost 2 bases, J lost 4 bases, and 6 bases lay in between. Germline CDR1 and CDR2: MNHEY and SMNVEV (reference sequence). The CDR3 protein is CASSLESNQPQHF. The CDR3 DNA is TGTGCCAGCAGTTTAGAGTCGAATCAGCCCCAGCATTTT.

This rearrangement joins TRBV4-2 to TRBJ2-3; D uncertain. The CDR3 consists of 16 residues. V was pared by 0 bases and J by 6 bases, with 16 bases between. Per germline, CDR1 LGHNA and CDR2 YNFKEQ. CDR3 protein: CASSQEKDRVADTQYF. CDR3 nucleotides: TGTGCCAGCAGCCAAGAGAAGGATCGGGTGGCGGATACGCAGTATTTT.

The V gene is TRBV15, the J gene TRBJ1-2; a weak D match, TRBD1 (6 bases). Germline CDR1 is LNHNV and CDR2 is YYDKDF (reference sequence). CDR3 size: 13 residues. Trimming removed 4 bases from V and 6 bases from J, with 12 bases in between. This CDR3 is CATSTGTSDGYTF. In DNA form, the CDR3 reads TGTGCCACCAGCACCGGGACATCGGATGGCTACACCTTC.

A single count supports this clone. This chain links TRBV5-4 with TRBJ2-1, with TRBD2 matching over 12 bases. The germline gives CDR1 SGHNT, CDR2 YYREEE (reference sequence). V was pared by 5 bases and J by 10 bases, with 10 bases of the junction left unmatched. The CDR3 is 15 amino acids. The CDR3 DNA reads TGTGCCAGCAGTCCCCTAGCGGGAGGGCCGGGCGAGCAGTTCTTC. Encoded protein: CASSPLAGGPGEQFF.

V and J are TRBV6-1 and TRBJ2-5, with 8 bases fitting TRBD1. The germline V gene encodes CDR1 MNHNS and CDR2 SASEGT. J was trimmed by 3 bases and V by 2 bases; bases with no gene match: 5. This CDR3 has 15 residues. The CDR3 nucleotides are TGTGCCAGCAGTGAACAGACAGGGGTAAAAGAGACCCAGTACTTC. Its translation is CASSEQTGVKETQYF.

V gene TRBV4-1 combines with J gene TRBJ1-6, with D perhaps matching TRBD1 (6 bases). Germline V gene data show CDR1 as MGHRA and CDR2 as YSYEKL. The CDR3 totals 18 residues. Trimming took off 0 bases at V and 3 bases at J, with 15 bases between the two ends. The CDR3: CASSQDHYRELYNSPLHF. Here the CDR3 DNA reads TGCGCCAGCAGCCAAGACCACTACAGGGAACTCTATAATTCACCCCTCCACTTT.

The chain recombines TRBV12-2 with TRBJ1-4; no check of the table's D call, TRBD1, against the DNA was made. TRBV12-2 is a listed pseudogene. The CDR3 consists of 18 residues. CDR3 sequence: CASRLNKRDTSTNEKLFF. DNA for the CDR3: TGTGCAAGTCGCTTAAATAAGAGGGACACATCAACTAATGAAAAACTGTTTTTT.

The genes are TRBV5-6 and TRBJ2-3; maybe TRBD2 (6 bases). Germline lookup yields CDR1 SGHDT and CDR2 YYEEEE. Trimming stripped 0 bases from V and 4 bases from J, with 18 bases between. The CDR3 totals 17 residues. DNA for the CDR3: TGTGCCAGCAGCTTGGGGTGGCGGGTCGGAGGGGCAGATACGCAGTATTTT. It encodes CASSLGWRVGGADTQYF.